This T cell receptor beta chain was observed in a study of T cells in tuberculosis. Study-wide results and limits: Active tuberculosis patients had shorter CDR3-alpha; the beta difference was nonsignificant. Using the GMM-specific repertoire gave 87% accuracy versus roughly 68% with motifs.

Regarding this clone: Antigen specificity is unknown. Relative to the germline gene, one junction end is altered; a read error may explain this.

CDR3 length equals 14 residues. Germline V gene lookup returns CDR1 SSHAT and CDR2 FNYEAQ (reference sequence). Produced via immunoSEQ multiplex PCR; TCRdb's table is partial and in-frame only. The sample has approximately 31,000 clones, about 95% seen once. Input material: PBMCs. The TCR comes from a donor aged 10-35 years with latent tuberculosis or without tuberculosis infection. The chain carries TRBV7-7 and TRBJ2-1, with D unresolved. The CDR3 is CASSLGVSNNEQFF. CDR3 in DNA: TGTGCTAGCAGCTTAGGTGTCAGTAACAATGAGCAGTTCTTC.